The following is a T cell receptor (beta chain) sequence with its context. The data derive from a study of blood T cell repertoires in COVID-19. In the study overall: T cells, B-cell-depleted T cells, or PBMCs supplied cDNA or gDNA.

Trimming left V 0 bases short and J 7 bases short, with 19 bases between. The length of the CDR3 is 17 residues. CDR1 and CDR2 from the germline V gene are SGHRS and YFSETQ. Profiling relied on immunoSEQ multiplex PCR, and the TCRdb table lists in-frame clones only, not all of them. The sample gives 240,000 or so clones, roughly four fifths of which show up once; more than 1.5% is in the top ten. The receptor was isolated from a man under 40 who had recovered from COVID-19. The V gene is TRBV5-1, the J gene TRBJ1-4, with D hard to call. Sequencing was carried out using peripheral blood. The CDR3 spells CASSLALTWERGEKLFF. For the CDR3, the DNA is TGCGCCAGCAGCTTGGCCCTTACATGGGAACGGGGTGAAAAACTGTTTTTT.